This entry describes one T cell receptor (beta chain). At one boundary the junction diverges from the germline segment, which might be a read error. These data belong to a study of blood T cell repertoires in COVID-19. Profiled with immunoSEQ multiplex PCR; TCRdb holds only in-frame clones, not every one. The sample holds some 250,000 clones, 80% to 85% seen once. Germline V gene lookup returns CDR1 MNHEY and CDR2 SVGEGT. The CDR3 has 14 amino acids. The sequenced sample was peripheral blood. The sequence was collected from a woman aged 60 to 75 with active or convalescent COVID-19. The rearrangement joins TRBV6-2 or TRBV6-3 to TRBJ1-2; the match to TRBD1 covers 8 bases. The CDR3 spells CASSPFLRTGILLF. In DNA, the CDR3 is TGTGCCAGCAGTCCGTTTTTGAGGACAGGGATACTTCTCTTC.